Listed here is a single TCR beta chain. It lacks a known antigen. It has no much larger one-base neighbor in the sample; base qualities were not kept. The data were taken from a study of T cell repertoires in ileal Crohn's disease (dated by TCRdb to about 2019). Study-wide context: The median duration of disease was about 7.3 years, and at the time of surgery about 35% of patients were active smokers. A total of around 170 mucosal samples from about 57 patients were sequenced, collected from several sites on the surgical specimen as well as at postoperative endoscopy. Endoscopic postoperative recurrence was defined by a Rutgeerts score above i0. About half of the patients received postoperative therapy: about 10 received thiopurines and over 15 received anti-TNF agents. All patients had surgery for a complication: stricturing disease in roughly 61% and penetrating disease in roughly 39%. The study ran alongside a multicentre cohort designed to identify predictors of early endoscopic recurrence after ileocolonic resection. A prospective multicentre cohort supplied the 55 to 60 Crohn's disease patients whose TCR repertoires were analysed. Overall results and qualifications from the work: Only a subgroup of patients, of unstated size, had their mucosal CD4 and CD8 T cells sorted and sequenced. More high-frequency clones were carried by sorted CD8 T cells than by CD4 T cells, suggesting that mucosal expansions were mainly CD8. Higher percentages of high-frequency clones at the time of surgery were linked to endoscopic recurrence, and every patient with clonality above 26.8% (18/57) had recurrence. Patients who were active smokers at surgery had a significantly higher proportion of clonal expansions than non-smokers (around 24% vs 18%, p=0.02).

The V end gives up 4 bases and the J end 6 bases, leaving 6 bases in the junction not matched to a gene. From cysteine to phenylalanine, the CDR3 is 15 amino acids long. Kept here is only the CDR3 DNA, which spans 45 bases and is read in frame from base 1. The germline V gene sets CDR1 to SGHDT and CDR2 to YYEEEE. For commercial TCRB immunosequencing, roughly 0.5 micrograms of biopsy DNA were submitted for each sample. CDR3 regions were amplified from genomic DNA by Adaptive Biotechnology using a two-step, amplification bias-controlled multiplex PCR. The first PCR used primers for every V and J gene segment; the second PCR added barcodes and Illumina adapters. CDR3 libraries were sequenced on an Illumina instrument. The original methods were these. Vendor-provided pipelines were combined with custom analysis of raw data in R/Bioconductor under R version 3.3.0. Clonality, which ranges from 0 to 1, was calculated as the inverse of the normalised Shannon entropy across all productive clones. High-frequency clones were defined as the share of the repertoire occupied by the top 100 clones, with only clones passing a 95% confidence test being retained. Overlap between samples was measured with the Morisita-Horn index, while repertoire diversity was measured with the Simpson index. TCRdb obtained this table from immuneACCESS and retained in-frame rearrangements with V and J assigned. These tables miss some clones; where compared with another copy, unresolved V genes account for less than half of the shortfall, and the remainder is unexplained. V and J calls and clone size follow that table, whereas D and trimming were derived from the DNA. Across this sample there are tens of thousands of clones, with about three quarters seen only once. Jointly, the top ten make up less than 7% of the sample.

Eligible patients were adults with ileal or ileocolonic Crohn's disease who had an indication for ileocolonic resection. Whole ileal mucosal biopsies were kept frozen at -80 degrees C prior to DNA extraction. Genomic DNA was isolated from frozen whole biopsies using a TRizol-based method, and the DNA was quantified with a NanoDrop 2000 spectrophotometer. This sequence uses TRBV5-6 and TRBJ2-1, and TRBD2 aligns with 11 junction nucleotides. The sequence was obtained from an adult with Crohn's disease. The sequenced material came from ileal tissue. The DNA sequence reads TGTGCCAGCAGCGTTCCGGGACTAGCGGCCAATGAGCAGTTCTTC. Its protein reads: CASSVPGLAANEQFF.